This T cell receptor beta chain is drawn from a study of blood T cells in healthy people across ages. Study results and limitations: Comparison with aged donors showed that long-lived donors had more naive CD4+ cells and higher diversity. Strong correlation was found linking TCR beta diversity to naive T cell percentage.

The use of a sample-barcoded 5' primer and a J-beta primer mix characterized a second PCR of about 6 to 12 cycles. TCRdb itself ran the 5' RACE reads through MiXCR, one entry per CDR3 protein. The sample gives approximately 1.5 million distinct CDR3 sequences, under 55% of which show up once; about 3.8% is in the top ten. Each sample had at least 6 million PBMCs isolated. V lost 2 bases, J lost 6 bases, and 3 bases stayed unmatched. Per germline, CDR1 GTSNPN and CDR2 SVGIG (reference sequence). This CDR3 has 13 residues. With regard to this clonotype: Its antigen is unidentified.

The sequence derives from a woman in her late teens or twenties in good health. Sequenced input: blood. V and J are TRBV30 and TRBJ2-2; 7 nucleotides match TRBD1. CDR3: CAWSRQGSGELFF. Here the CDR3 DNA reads TGTGCCTGGAGTCGACAGGGATCCGGGGAGCTGTTTTTT.